This passage covers 20 T cell receptor beta chains from one sample sequenced in a study of cytomegalovirus exposure and HLA in healthy donors (dated by TCRdb to about 2017). The library was generated by the immunoSEQ multiplex PCR assay. A mixture of 60 forward primers for TCR Vbeta segments and 13 reverse primers for TCR Jbeta segments was used in the multiplex PCR. The immuneACCESS repertoire file appears here via TCRdb, limited to in-frame rearrangements. These files lack a portion of the clones; in checked studies, under half of the deficit traces to unresolved V genes, and the cause of the others is not known. The sample data list 46,000 or so clones, and around 58% of these were observed just once. In total, the top ten clones hold more than 10% of the sample. Sequences were obtained from PBMCs. These receptors were obtained from a man between 60 and 75 years old in good health and CMV-seropositive.

This chain links TRBV5-5 with TRBJ1-5; TRBD1 agrees at 7 bases. J lost 3 bases, V lost 0 bases, and 6 bases had no gene match. Per germline, CDR1 SGHKS and CDR2 YYEKEE (reference sequence). This CDR3 has 16 amino acids. The CDR3 is CASSLGMDRPNQPQHF. The CDR3 bases are TGTGCCAGCAGCTTGGGAATGGACAGGCCCAATCAGCCCCAGCATTTT.

This clone was counted once. Mismatch with germline at one junction end may stem from a read error. The same CDR3 can be traced to other DNA sequences in this sample. V and J are TRBV4-1 and TRBJ2-1, with 8 positions matching TRBD2. The CDR3 has 19 residues. Germline V gives CDR1 MGHRA, CDR2 YSYEKL. The CDR3 DNA is TGCGCCAGCAGTCAAGATTCACCCGGGACTAGGACCCTCTACAATGAGCAGTTCTTC. Encoded protein: CASSQDSPGTRTLYNEQFF.

This chain connects TRBV28 to TRBJ2-7; 16 bases agree with TRBD2. In germline, CDR1 is MDHEN, CDR2 SYDVKM. The CDR3 sequence is 15 residues long. J gave up 12 bases and V 7 bases, and 12 bases lay outside the gene matches. CDR3 sequence reads: CASKPGLAGGWRVYF. CDR3 coding DNA: TGTGCCAGCAAACCGGGACTAGCGGGAGGGTGGAGGGTGTACTTC.

This clone was observed a few times. The CDR3 loop is CASSEDKTGPNEKLFF. CDR3 DNA: TGTGCCAGCAGTGAAGATAAGACAGGACCTAATGAAAAACTGTTTTTT. This chain uses TRBV25-1 with TRBJ1-4, with D tentatively TRBD1 (6 bases). This CDR3 spans 16 amino acids. The V end lost 2 bases, the J end lost 3 bases, and 13 bases lay between the germline ends. Per germline, CDR1 MGHDK and CDR2 SYGVNS.

The J gene is TRBJ2-7, the V gene TRBV6-5, with a weak D call TRBD1 (6 bases). Trimming removed 6 bases at V and 2 bases at J, with 14 bases between. CDR3 length: 14 amino acids. Per germline, CDR1 MNHEY and CDR2 SVGAGI. CDR3 coding DNA: TGTGCCAGCAGAGCTACAGGGTCCCCCTACGAGCAGTACTTC. Amino acid sequence: CASRATGSPYEQYF.

The rearrangement uses TRBV7-9 and TRBJ2-1, with TRBD1 matching over 9 bases. This CDR3 is built from 15 residues. Trimming cost V 1 base and J 9 bases; bases outside gene matches: 7. The germline CDR1 and CDR2 sequences are SEHNR and FQNEAQ (reference sequence). The CDR3, as DNA: TGTGCCAGCAGCTTAGAGGACAGGGGTATGATTGAGCAGTTCTTC. This translates into CASSLEDRGMIEQFF.

The chain is built from TRBV12-2 and TRBJ2-3; TRBD2 was called by the table and not checked on the DNA. TRBV12-2 constitutes a pseudogene. The CDR3 is 12 residues long. CDR3 bases: TGTGCAAGAACGCCCCTTCGGGATACGCAGTATTTT. Amino acids: CARTPLRDTQYF.

This chain links TRBV5-1 with TRBJ2-1, with D possibly being TRBD1 (6 bases). The CDR3 has 16 amino acids. Trimming shortened V by 0 bases and J by 0 bases, and 10 bases separated the two germline ends. In germline, CDR1 is SGHRS, CDR2 YFSETQ. CDR3 DNA: TGCGCCAGCAGCTTGGAGGGGGACCACTCCTACAATGAGCAGTTCTTC. Translated, it gives CASSLEGDHSYNEQFF.

This clone was seen only a few times. V and J are TRBV4-1 and TRBJ2-5; 9 nucleotides align to TRBD1. The CDR3 loop spans 15 amino acids. Looked up from germline, CDR1 is MGHRA and CDR2 is YSYEKL. With V trimmed by 1 base and J by 5 bases, 5 bases remained unmatched. For the CDR3, the DNA is TGCGCCAGCAGCCAAGTGCCACAGGGGGCTGAGACCCAGTACTTC. Protein: CASSQVPQGAETQYF.

This clone was seen only a few times. The chain links TRBV7-6 to TRBJ2-3; 11 bases fit TRBD2. Germline assignment: CDR1 SGHVS and CDR2 FNYEAQ. This CDR3 contains 15 residues. Trimming at V came to 2 bases and at J to 7 bases, leaving 5 bases not matched to a gene. The DNA for the CDR3 is TGTGCCAGCAGCTTAACTAGCGGGAGTACGAATACGCAGTATTTT. This translates into CASSLTSGSTNTQYF.

This sequence joins TRBV6-5 and TRBJ2-3; TRBD2 matches 11 bases. Trimming took 8 bases from V and 3 from J; bases not matched to a gene: 4. Germline V gives CDR1 MNHEY, CDR2 SVGAGI. This CDR3 has 14 amino acids. CDR3 DNA: TGTGCCAGCGGTAGGACTAGCGGGACAGATACGCAGTATTTT. Its translation: CASGRTSGTDTQYF.

The CDR3 sequence is CASRGIQGTHYYEQYF. CDR3 DNA: TGTGCCAGCCGGGGAATACAGGGAACCCACTACTACGAGCAGTACTTC. This sequence joins TRBV2 and TRBJ2-7, with D tentatively TRBD1 (6 bases). The CDR3 loop spans 16 amino acids. Deletions cut 8 bases from V and 3 bases from J, with 23 bases between. Germline V CDR1 and CDR2: SNHLY, FYNNEI. The full variable domain, in which reference TRBV2 and TRBJ2-7 provide the parts outside the CDR3, is EPEVTQTPSHQVTQMGQEVILRCVPISNHLYFYWYRQILGQKVEFLVSFYNNEISEKSEIFDDQFSVERPDGSNFTLKIRSTKLEDSAMYFCASRGIQGTHYYEQYFGPGTRLTVT.

The chain uses TRBV5-4 and TRBJ2-1; D perhaps matches TRBD2 (6 bases). The CDR3 loop spans 15 amino acids. V lost 0 bases and J 5 bases, leaving 12 bases between the germline ends. The germline CDR1 and CDR2 sequences are SGHNT and YYREEE (reference sequence). The CDR3 spells CASSLVAGIHNEQFF. The CDR3 coding sequence is TGTGCCAGCAGCTTGGTCGCGGGAATACACAATGAGCAGTTCTTC.

The gene calls are TRBV5-1 and TRBJ2-7; tentatively, D is TRBD1 (6 bases). V was cut by 4 bases and J by 5 bases, with 19 bases left in between. The CDR3 spans 15 residues. Germline V gene data show CDR1 as SGHRS and CDR2 as YFSETQ. The chain's CDR3 is CASSQNPGAADEQYF. The CDR3 nucleotides are TGCGCCAGCAGCCAAAACCCAGGGGCAGCGGACGAGCAGTACTTC.

The chain couples TRBV6-5 to TRBJ1-4; D remains ambiguous. The length of the CDR3 is 13 residues. The ends were cut back, 8 bases at V and 5 bases at J, with 12 bases in the middle. CDR1 and CDR2 (germline): MNHEY, SVGAGI. The CDR3 loop reads CASAANFNEKLFF. The DNA of the CDR3 is TGTGCCAGCGCGGCAAACTTCAATGAAAAACTGTTTTTT.

The J gene is TRBJ2-2, the V gene TRBV30; TRBD1 agrees at 8 bases. Per germline, CDR1 GTSNPN and CDR2 SVGIG (reference sequence). The CDR3 covers 16 residues. V gave up 2 bases and J gave up 4 bases; unmatched junction bases: 9. In DNA form, the CDR3 reads TGTGCCTGGAGTTACAGGGGGTCCCGGACCACCGGGGAGCTGTTTTTT. Residues: CAWSYRGSRTTGELFF.

This chain connects TRBV29-1 to TRBJ1-1; TRBD1 matches 8 bases. Germline assignment: CDR1 SQVTM and CDR2 ANQGSEA. Trimming took 6 bases from V and 2 from J; bases not matched to a gene: 2. This CDR3 contains 12 residues. Here the CDR3 DNA reads TGCAGCGTAGGACAGGGTAACACTGAAGCTTTCTTT. This sequence encodes CSVGQGNTEAFF.

This chain joins TRBV9 and TRBJ2-1; D possibly corresponds to TRBD1 (6 bases). V lost 0 bases, J lost 6 bases, and 13 bases lay in between. The germline gives CDR1 SGDLS, CDR2 YYNGEE. This CDR3 spans 15 amino acids. The CDR3 sequence: CASSVGGLGGNEQFF. CDR3 nucleotide sequence: TGTGCCAGCAGCGTAGGGGGTTTAGGGGGCAATGAGCAGTTCTTC.

This clone turned up a few times. The chain employs TRBV6-5 and TRBJ2-7, with 9 bases matching TRBD1. This CDR3 spans 14 amino acids. The trim removed 6 bases at V and 1 base at J, leaving 4 bases unmatched. Germline CDR1 MNHEY, CDR2 SVGAGI. CDR3 residues: CASRGTGISYEQYF. Written as DNA, the CDR3 is TGTGCCAGCAGAGGGACAGGGATATCCTACGAGCAGTACTTC.

The gene calls are TRBV5-1 and TRBJ1-3; 8 bases agree with TRBD1. Germline CDR1 SGHRS, CDR2 YFSETQ. The CDR3 spans 19 residues. The V and J ends lost 4 bases and 0 bases, in that order; junction bases with no gene match: 15. CDR3 residues: CASSPWSGTGGFSGNTIYF. DNA of the CDR3: TGCGCCAGCAGCCCCTGGTCGGGTACAGGGGGATTCTCTGGAAACACCATATATTTT.